This TCR beta chain came from a study of post-analysis software for immune sequencing data. Built from TCR beta cDNA, the libraries had unique molecular identifiers in them. From the PCR reads, TCRdb called clonotypes with MiXCR, one entry per CDR3 protein. The data hold some 690,000 distinct CDR3 sequences, with roughly three fifths observed a single time. Trimming took 4 bases from V and 2 from J; bases not matched to a gene: 8. The CDR3 sequence is 16 residues long. Germline CDR1 is KGHDR and CDR2 is SFDVKD. Study-wide results and limits: Controls had significantly higher normalized Chao1 diversity than multiple sclerosis patients. Controls had lower frequencies than patients of about five TRBV segments, which included TRBV5-6, TRBV5-1 and TRBV20-1.

As to this clonotype: Its matching antigen is unknown.

The sequence was obtained from a girl aged 2-10 years with multiple sclerosis. The chain carries TRBV24-1 and TRBJ2-3, with 7 nucleotides matching TRBD1. The sample consisted of blood. CDR3 in amino acids: CATSDPAGGLTDTQYF. The CDR3 region has the DNA TGTGCCACCAGTGACCCCGCAGGGGGTCTCACAGATACGCAGTATTTT.